The subject of this entry is one T cell receptor beta chain. The antigen is undetermined. The sample comes from a study of CD8+ T cells in alopecia areata. Treatment described: oral pan-JAK inhibitor, 5-10 mg twice daily. Isolated RNA was reverse transcribed into cDNA used as the sequencing template. The table came from immunoSEQ multiplex PCR; TCRdb's copy has only in-frame clones and leaves some out. The sample lists around 150,000 clones; roughly four fifths were seen once. Study-level points and caveats: Lesional scalp exceeded normal scalp in clonality, especially in alopecia totalis/universalis. Alphabeta T cells residing in normal skin are also sequenced in scalp samples.

Sequencing used CD8+ T cells sorted from blood, obtained at week 4, from a patient treated with tofacitinib. The receptor comes from a human donor with alopecia areata.

Written as DNA, the CDR3 is TGTGCCAGCAGCGTAGATCGGTATTCAAGCACAGATACGCAGTATTTT. This sequence encodes CASSVDRYSSTDTQYF. The rearrangement links TRBV9 to TRBJ2-3; D gene ambiguous. CDR3 size: 16 residues. Germline V CDR1 and CDR2: SGDLS, YYNGEE. V lost 0 bases and J 0 bases, leaving 11 bases between the germline ends.